The 9 T cell receptor beta chains presented below share a single source sample, sequenced in a study of cytomegalovirus exposure and HLA in healthy donors. The primer mix had 60 Vbeta and 13 Jbeta primers. Sequenced by immunoSEQ multiplex PCR; TCRdb stores in-frame clones only, minus some. The data show some 170,000 clones, under 80% seen once. The sequenced material came from PBMCs. These receptors all stem from a human donor in good health.

CDR3 DNA: TGCAGCGTTTTGGCTAGCGGGGGGCTTGAGCAGTTCTTC. Protein: CSVLASGGLEQFF. The chain employs TRBV29-1 and TRBJ2-1; 11 bases agree with TRBD2. This CDR3 has 13 residues. CDR1 SQVTM and CDR2 ANQGSEA come from the germline V gene. The J segment lost 9 bases and the V segment lost 5 bases, leaving 6 bases of the junction unmatched.

V gene TRBV11-1 combines with J gene TRBJ1-2; unclear D gene. This CDR3 is 14 amino acids long. Trimming removed 1 base from V and 5 bases from J, with 11 bases in between. CDR1 is SGHAT and CDR2 is FQDESV in the germline V gene (reference sequence). The CDR3 sequence is CASSLDTRLYGYTF. CDR3 coding DNA: TGTGCCAGCAGCTTAGATACCAGACTATATGGCTACACCTTC.

This clone has only a few counts. This chain connects TRBV6-6 to TRBJ1-5; 8 bases are a match to TRBD1. Germline V gives CDR1 MNHNY, CDR2 SVGAGI (reference sequence). The V segment lost 0 bases and the J segment 5 bases; nucleotides outside the gene matches: 3. This CDR3 region has 15 residues. As DNA, the CDR3 is TGTGCCAGCAGTTACTCCGGACAGGGAGATCAGCCCCAGCATTTT. This translates into CASSYSGQGDQPQHF.

V usage is TRBV27 and J usage is TRBJ1-1; D uncertain. Germline V gene sequence: CDR1 MNHEY, CDR2 SMNVEV (reference sequence). V lost 2 bases and J 5 bases, leaving 9 bases between the germline ends. This CDR3 comprises 13 residues. Written as DNA, the CDR3 is TGTGCCAGCAGTTTAGGAGTTGGAACTGAAGCTTTCTTT. Protein: CASSLGVGTEAFF.

The chain joins TRBV4-3 to TRBJ1-6; 8 bases match TRBD1. After removal of 3 bases from V and 5 bases from J, the junction contained 3 bases not matched to a gene. CDR3 length: 15 residues. Germline V gives CDR1 LGHNA, CDR2 YSLEER. The CDR3 loop reads CASSHQQGDNSPLHF. The DNA for the CDR3 is TGCGCCAGCAGCCATCAACAGGGGGATAATTCACCCCTCCACTTT.

The genes are TRBV9 and TRBJ2-6, with TRBD1 as a possible D gene (6 bases). Trimming stripped 3 bases from V and 8 bases from J, with 9 bases between. The CDR3 is made up of 13 amino acids. Germline V gene data show CDR1 as SGDLS and CDR2 as YYNGEE. The CDR3 DNA follows: TGTGCCAGCAGCGAAAGGGGGTCCAACGTCCTGACTTTC. It codes for CASSERGSNVLTF.

This sequence joins TRBV7-3 and TRBJ2-6; D may be TRBD2 (7 bases). Germline CDR1 and CDR2: SGHTA and FQGTGA. The CDR3 totals 16 residues. V was trimmed by 5 bases and J by 2 bases, leaving 13 bases between them. The CDR3 nucleotides read TGTGCCAGCAGCCTGAGGGGGGGGCCTGGGGCCAACGTCCTGACTTTC. Amino acids: CASSLRGGPGANVLTF.

J is TRBJ1-2 and V is TRBV6-6; D unclear. The CDR3 consists of 11 residues. Per germline, CDR1 MNHNY and CDR2 SVGAGI (reference sequence). V shed 7 bases and J shed 5 bases, with 8 bases lying between them. CDR3 region: CASTHSYGYTF. The CDR3 DNA reads as TGTGCCAGCACCCACAGTTATGGCTACACCTTC.

The chain has TRBV5-1 and TRBJ2-2, with 7 bases aligning to TRBD2. Germline V lookup: CDR1 SGHRS, CDR2 YFSETQ. J was trimmed by 7 bases and V by 0 bases; bases with no gene match: 3. CDR3 length equals 14 residues. CDR3 DNA sequence: TGCGCCAGCAGCTTGGTTCTAGCGGACGGGGAGCTGTTTTTT. Protein sequence: CASSLVLADGELFF.